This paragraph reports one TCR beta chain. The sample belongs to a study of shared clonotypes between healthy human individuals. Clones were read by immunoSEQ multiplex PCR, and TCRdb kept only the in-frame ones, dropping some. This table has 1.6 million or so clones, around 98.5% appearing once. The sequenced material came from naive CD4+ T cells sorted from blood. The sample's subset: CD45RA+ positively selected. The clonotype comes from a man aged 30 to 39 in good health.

The CDR3 bases are TGTGCCAGCAGCTCGGGAAGTACCCGGGGATCCTATGGCTACACCTTC. Translating gives CASSSGSTRGSYGYTF. The chain joins TRBV5-6 to TRBJ1-2; D is unresolved. This CDR3 is built from 16 residues. V was pared by 3 bases and J by 4 bases, with 19 bases between. Per germline, CDR1 SGHDT and CDR2 YYEEEE.